The text below deals with one T cell receptor beta chain. The record originates from a study of blood T cell repertoires in COVID-19. Study background: Sources were T cells, B-cell-depleted T cells, or PBMCs; the material itself was cDNA or gDNA.

CDR3 length: 16 amino acids. After removal of 3 bases from V and 9 bases from J, the junction contained 9 bases not matched to a gene. Germline assignment: CDR1 SGDLS and CDR2 YYNGEE. TCRdb keeps only in-frame clones here, not all; method: immunoSEQ multiplex PCR. Of over 85,000 clones in the sample, 86% were seen once. This chain joins TRBV9 and TRBJ2-1; 13 bases map to TRBD2. Material: peripheral blood. This TCR came from a woman older than 75 with acute or convalescent COVID-19. The CDR3 loop is CASSATSGGAGVEQFF. In DNA, the CDR3 is TGTGCCAGCAGCGCTACTAGCGGGGGGGCAGGGGTTGAGCAGTTCTTC.